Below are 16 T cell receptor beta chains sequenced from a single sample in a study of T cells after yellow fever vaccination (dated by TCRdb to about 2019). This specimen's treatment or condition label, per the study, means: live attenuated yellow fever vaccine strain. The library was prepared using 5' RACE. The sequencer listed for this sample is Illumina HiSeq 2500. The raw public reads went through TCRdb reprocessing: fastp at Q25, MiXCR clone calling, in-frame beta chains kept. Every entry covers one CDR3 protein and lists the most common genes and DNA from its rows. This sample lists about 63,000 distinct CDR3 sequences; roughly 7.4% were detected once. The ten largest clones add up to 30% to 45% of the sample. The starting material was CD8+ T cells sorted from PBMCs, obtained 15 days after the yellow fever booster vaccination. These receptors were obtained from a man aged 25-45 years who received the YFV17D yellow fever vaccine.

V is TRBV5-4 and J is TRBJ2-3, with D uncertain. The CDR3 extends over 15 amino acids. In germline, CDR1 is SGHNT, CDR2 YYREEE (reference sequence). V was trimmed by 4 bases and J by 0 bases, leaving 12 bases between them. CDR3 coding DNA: TGTGCCAGCAGCCGTCGAAGAACTAGCACAGATACGCAGTATTTT. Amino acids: CASSRRRTSTDTQYF. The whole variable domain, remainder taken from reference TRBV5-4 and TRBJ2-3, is ETGVTQSPTHLIKTRGQQVTLRCSSQSGHNTVSWYQQALGQGPQFIFQYYREEENGRGNFPPRFSGLQFPNYSSELNVNALELDDSALYLCASSRRRTSTDTQYFGPGTRLTVL.

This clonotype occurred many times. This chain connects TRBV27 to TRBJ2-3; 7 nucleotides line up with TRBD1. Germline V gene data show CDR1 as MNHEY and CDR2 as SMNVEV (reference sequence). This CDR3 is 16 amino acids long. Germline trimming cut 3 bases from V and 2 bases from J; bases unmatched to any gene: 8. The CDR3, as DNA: TGTGCCAGCAGTTTGTTGACGGGACAGTTCACAGATACGCAGTATTTT. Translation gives CASSLLTGQFTDTQYF.

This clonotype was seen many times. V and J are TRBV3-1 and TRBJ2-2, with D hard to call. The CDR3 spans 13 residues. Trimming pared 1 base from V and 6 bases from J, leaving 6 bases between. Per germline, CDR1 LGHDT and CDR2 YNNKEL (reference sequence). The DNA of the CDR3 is TGTGCCAGCAGCCAAGTAGTCCCCGGGGAGCTGTTTTTT. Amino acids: CASSQVVPGELFF.

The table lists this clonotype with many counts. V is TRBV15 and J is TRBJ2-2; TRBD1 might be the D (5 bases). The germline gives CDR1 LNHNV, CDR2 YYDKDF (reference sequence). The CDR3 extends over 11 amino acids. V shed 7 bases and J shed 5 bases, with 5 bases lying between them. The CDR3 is CATTGTGELFF. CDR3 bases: TGTGCCACCACAGGGACCGGGGAGCTGTTTTTT.

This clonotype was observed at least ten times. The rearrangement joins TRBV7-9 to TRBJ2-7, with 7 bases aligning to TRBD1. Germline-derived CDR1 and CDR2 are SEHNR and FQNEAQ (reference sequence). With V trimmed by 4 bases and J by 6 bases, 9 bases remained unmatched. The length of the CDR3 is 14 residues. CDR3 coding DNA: TGTGCCAGCAGCTCCACAGGGGACGCAGGCGAGCAGTACTTC. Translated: CASSSTGDAGEQYF. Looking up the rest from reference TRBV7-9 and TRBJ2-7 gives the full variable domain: DTGVSQNPRHKITKRGQNVTFRCDPISEHNRLYWYRQTLGQGPEFLTYFQNEAQLEKSRLLSDRFSAERPKGSFSTLEIQRTEQGDSAMYLCASSSTGDAGEQYFGPGTRLTVT.

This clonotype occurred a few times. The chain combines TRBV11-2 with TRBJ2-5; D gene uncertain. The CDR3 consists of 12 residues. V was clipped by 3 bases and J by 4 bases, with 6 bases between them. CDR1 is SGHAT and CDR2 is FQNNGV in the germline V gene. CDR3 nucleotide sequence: TGTGCCAGCAGCTTCTGGGGAGAGACCCAGTACTTC. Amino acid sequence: CASSFWGETQYF.

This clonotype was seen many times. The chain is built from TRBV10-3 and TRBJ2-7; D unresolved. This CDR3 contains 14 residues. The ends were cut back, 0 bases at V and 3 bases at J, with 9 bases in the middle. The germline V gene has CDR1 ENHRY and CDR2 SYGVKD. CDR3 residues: CAISESAGRYEQYF. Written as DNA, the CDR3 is TGTGCCATCAGTGAGTCAGCAGGCCGCTACGAGCAGTACTTC.

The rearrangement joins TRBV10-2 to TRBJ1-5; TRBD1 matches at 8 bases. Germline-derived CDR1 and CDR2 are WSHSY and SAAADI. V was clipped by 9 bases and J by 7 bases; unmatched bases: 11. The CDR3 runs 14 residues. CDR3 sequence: CASRIRGPNQPQHF. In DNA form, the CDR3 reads TGCGCCAGTCGTATCAGGGGGCCGAACCAGCCCCAGCATTTT.

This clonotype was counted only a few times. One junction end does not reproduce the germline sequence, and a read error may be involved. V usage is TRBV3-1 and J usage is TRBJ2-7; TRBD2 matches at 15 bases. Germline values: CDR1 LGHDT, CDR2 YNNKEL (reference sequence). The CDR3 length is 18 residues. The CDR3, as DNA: TGTGCCTGCAGCCAACCGGGACTAGCGGGAGGAAGGTCCTACGAGCAGTACTTC. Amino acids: CACSQPGLAGGRSYEQYF.

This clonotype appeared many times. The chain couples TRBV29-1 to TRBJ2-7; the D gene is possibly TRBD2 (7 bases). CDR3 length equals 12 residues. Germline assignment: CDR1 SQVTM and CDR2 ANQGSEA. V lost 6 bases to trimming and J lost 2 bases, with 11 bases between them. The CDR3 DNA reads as TGCAGCGTCGTCGGGGGGCCCTACGAGCAGTACTTC. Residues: CSVVGGPYEQYF.

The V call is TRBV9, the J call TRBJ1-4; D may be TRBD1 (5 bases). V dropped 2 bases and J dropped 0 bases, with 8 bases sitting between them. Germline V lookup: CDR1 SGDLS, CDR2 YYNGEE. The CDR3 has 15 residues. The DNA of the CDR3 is TGTGCCAGCAGCGTCGGGGCCGCAACTAATGAAAAACTGTTTTTT. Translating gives CASSVGAATNEKLFF.

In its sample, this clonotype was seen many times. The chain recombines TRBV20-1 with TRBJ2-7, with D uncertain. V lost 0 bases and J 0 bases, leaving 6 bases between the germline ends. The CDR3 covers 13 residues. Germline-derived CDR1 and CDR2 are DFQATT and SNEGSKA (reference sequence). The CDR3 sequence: CSARDISSYEQYF. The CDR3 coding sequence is TGCAGTGCTAGAGATATAAGCTCCTACGAGCAGTACTTC.

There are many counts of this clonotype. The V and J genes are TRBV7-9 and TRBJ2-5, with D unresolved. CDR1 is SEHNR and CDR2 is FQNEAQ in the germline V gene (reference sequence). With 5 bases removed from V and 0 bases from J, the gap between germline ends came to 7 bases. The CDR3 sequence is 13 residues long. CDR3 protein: CASSPVNQETQYF. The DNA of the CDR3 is TGTGCCAGCAGCCCCGTGAACCAAGAGACCCAGTACTTC.

CDR3 loop: CASSWTGTSGSHEQFF. CDR3 nucleotides: TGCGCCAGCAGCTGGACCGGGACTAGCGGGAGTCATGAGCAGTTCTTC. The chain recombines TRBV5-1 with TRBJ2-1; TRBD2 matches 14 bases. The CDR3 length is 16 residues. V was clipped by 3 bases and J by 8 bases; unmatched bases: 7. Germline lookup yields CDR1 SGHRS and CDR2 YFSETQ. The whole variable domain, remainder taken from reference TRBV5-1 and TRBJ2-1, is KAGVTQTPRYLIKTRGQQVTLSCSPISGHRSVSWYQQTPGQGLQFLFEYFSETQRNKGNFPGRFSGRQFSNSRSEMNVSTLELGDSALYLCASSWTGTSGSHEQFFGPGTRLTVL.

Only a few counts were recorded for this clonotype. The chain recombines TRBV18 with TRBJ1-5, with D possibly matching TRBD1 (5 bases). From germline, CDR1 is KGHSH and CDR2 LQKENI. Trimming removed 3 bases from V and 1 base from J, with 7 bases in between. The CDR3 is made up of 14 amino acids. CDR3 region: CASSPGGSNQPQHF. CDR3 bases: TGTGCCAGCTCACCGGGGGGAAGCAATCAGCCCCAGCATTTT.

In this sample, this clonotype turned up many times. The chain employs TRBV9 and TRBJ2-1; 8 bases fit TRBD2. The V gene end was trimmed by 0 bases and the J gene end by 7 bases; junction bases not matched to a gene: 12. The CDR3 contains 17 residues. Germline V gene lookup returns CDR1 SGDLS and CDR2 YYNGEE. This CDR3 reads CASSVGGGSGSQNEQFF. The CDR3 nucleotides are TGTGCCAGCAGCGTAGGGGGGGGGAGCGGGAGTCAAAATGAGCAGTTCTTC.